The TCR beta chain described here comes from a study of blood T cell repertoires in COVID-19. Study-level background: From T cells, B-cell-depleted T cells, or PBMCs came the material, which was cDNA or gDNA.

CDR1 is LGHDT, CDR2 YNNKEL, per germline (reference sequence). V shed 1 base and J shed 8 bases, with 6 bases lying between them. This CDR3 is 11 amino acids long. Clinical history reported by participants formed the basis on which cohorts were assigned. The authors' processing: From reference gene primer amplification, estimates of nucleated cell counts were derived. TCRdb's table, derived via immunoSEQ multiplex PCR, lists solely in-frame clones and lacks some. V and J calls and clone size are copied from that table; D and trimming were computed from the DNA. The table lists a few hundred thousand clones, 75% to 90% of them singletons.

The sequence was collected from a man aged 25-45 years who had recovered from COVID-19. The V gene is TRBV3-1 (or the pseudogene TRBV3-2), the J gene TRBJ2-7, with D possibly TRBD2 on 5 matching bases. The material sequenced was PBMCs or T cells enriched from blood (not recorded which). CDR3 DNA sequence: TGTGCCAGCAGCCAAGGAGGGCAGCAGTACTTC. Protein sequence: CASSQGGQQYF.